The 9 T cell receptor beta chains in this list originate from one sample, sequenced in a study of T cells in Graves' hyperthyroidism and ophthalmopathy (dated by TCRdb to the late 2010s). Library preparation employed multiplex PCR. The sequencer listed for this sample is Illumina HiSeq 2000. The TCR beta CDR3 regions were amplified from RNA transcripts. The first round of RT-PCR for the TCR CDR3 was performed with the HTBI primer set and the Qiagen OneStep RT-PCR kit. Starting from the raw public reads, TCRdb applied fastp trimming at Q25, assembled clones with MiXCR and retained in-frame beta chains. Under each unique CDR3 protein, matching rows form one entry showing the most common genes and DNA. This sample holds about half a million distinct CDR3 sequences; 16% were observed only once. The ten largest clones capture roughly 29% of the sample. The specimen was blood. These receptors all stem from a woman aged 25 to 45 with Graves' ophthalmopathy.

The chain couples TRBV3-1 to TRBJ1-4; 7 bases agree with TRBD1. This CDR3 has 16 amino acids. The trim removed 1 base at V and 8 bases at J, leaving 10 bases unmatched. Germline loops: CDR1 LGHDT, CDR2 YNNKEL (reference sequence). The CDR3 region has the DNA TGTGCCAGCAGCCAAGGTCCGGGGACAGTGCGCGAAAAACTGTTTTTT. This translates into CASSQGPGTVREKLFF.

V and J are TRBV5-4 and TRBJ1-2, with 10 bases matching TRBD1. The V gene's germline CDR1 is SGHNT and CDR2 YYREEE (reference sequence). The CDR3 totals 17 residues. V shed 4 bases, J shed 4 bases, and the junction held 13 bases outside the gene matches. The CDR3 sequence is CASSTGDRGTGGYGYTF. CDR3 sequence (DNA): TGTGCCAGCAGCACAGGGGACAGGGGAACAGGGGGCTATGGCTACACCTTC.

This clonotype was observed at least ten times. V and J are TRBV6-2 or TRBV6-3 and TRBJ2-1; TRBD1 might be the D (6 bases). With 8 bases removed from V and 8 bases from J, the gap between germline ends came to 19 bases. The CDR3 runs 14 residues. Germline V gives CDR1 MNHEY, CDR2 SVGEGT. CDR3 protein: CASRDTGPRDEQFF. DNA for the CDR3: TGTGCCAGCCGCGACACAGGGCCCAGAGATGAGCAGTTCTTC.

This clonotype was seen many times. This rearrangement joins TRBV11-3 to TRBJ2-5, with TRBD1 identical over 8 bases. V lost 0 bases to trimming and J lost 5 bases; unmatched junction nucleotides: 8. Germline CDR1 and CDR2: SGHNT and YENEEA. The CDR3 extends over 16 amino acids. The CDR3 sequence is CASSLDRAGGPETQYF. The DNA for the CDR3 is TGTGCCAGCAGCTTAGACCGGGCAGGGGGCCCGGAGACCCAGTACTTC.

There are a few counts of this clonotype. The chain combines TRBV27 with TRBJ2-7, with 16 nucleotides matching TRBD2. The CDR3 consists of 18 residues. Germline values: CDR1 MNHEY, CDR2 SMNVEV (reference sequence). J gave up 5 bases and V 5 bases, and 12 bases lay outside the gene matches. The CDR3 DNA reads TGTGCCAGCAGTCCCGGGACTAGCGGGAGGGCCGGTCCTAACGAGCAGTACTTC. Its translation is CASSPGTSGRAGPNEQYF.

This clonotype was seen at least ten times. The chain uses TRBV10-2 and TRBJ2-7, with no clear D. The CDR3 length is 13 residues. Trimming removed 2 bases at V and 5 bases at J, with 10 bases between. CDR1 is WSHSY, CDR2 SAAADI, per germline. CDR3 sequence (DNA): TGCGCCAGCAGTGAGCTCGGTAGTAACGAGCAGTACTTC. It is translated as CASSELGSNEQYF.

At least ten counts were recorded for this clonotype. The chain is built from TRBV18 and TRBJ2-7; D remains ambiguous. V lost 2 bases to trimming and J lost 3 bases, with 14 bases between them. Looked up from germline, CDR1 is KGHSH and CDR2 is LQKENI. The CDR3 has 15 amino acids. The CDR3 region has the DNA TGTGCCAGCTCACCAGAATCTGGGTACAGCTACGAGCAGTACTTC. The encoded protein is CASSPESGYSYEQYF.

This clonotype was found a few times. V gene TRBV7-9 combines with J gene TRBJ2-3, with D uncertain. The germline V gene encodes CDR1 SEHNR and CDR2 FQNEAQ (reference sequence). Trimming shortened V by 4 bases and J by 4 bases, and 9 bases separated the two germline ends. CDR3 length: 13 residues. The CDR3 is CASSYRASDTQYF. As DNA, the CDR3 is TGTGCCAGCAGCTACCGGGCGTCAGATACGCAGTATTTT.

This clonotype was observed a few times. The chain combines TRBV6-2 or TRBV6-3 with TRBJ2-1; TRBD2 agrees at 8 bases. Germline CDR1 reads MNHEY; CDR2 reads SVGEGT. The V segment lost 4 bases and the J segment 4 bases; nucleotides outside the gene matches: 12. There are 17 residues in the CDR3. The CDR3 DNA follows: TGTGCCAGCAGTTCCTCAGCGGGAGCAACAGAATACAATGAGCAGTTCTTC. Amino acids: CASSSSAGATEYNEQFF.